This TCR beta chain is drawn from a study of patients and donors after allogeneic stem cell transplantation. CDR1 is DFQATT, CDR2 SNEGSKA, per germline (reference sequence). This CDR3 has 15 amino acids. V lost 5 bases, J lost 2 bases, and 7 bases stayed unmatched. Via MiXCR, TCRdb re-called the RT-PCR reads, giving one row per CDR3 protein. The data contain 200,000 to 250,000 distinct CDR3 sequences, roughly 15% of them singletons. The chain carries TRBV20-1 and TRBJ1-2; 11 bases map to TRBD1. The sequence came from a human donor who was either an allogeneic HSCT recipient or a stem cell or donor lymphocyte infusion donor (not recorded which). It is not recorded whose cells these are; they may come from a transplant donor. The specimen sequenced was blood, either unsorted or a sorted T cell fraction (not recorded which). CDR3 in amino acids: CSAPRDRGINYGYTF. The CDR3, as DNA: TGCAGTGCTCCCAGGGACAGGGGGATCAACTATGGCTACACCTTC.